The 23 T cell receptor beta chains below were found in one sample sequenced in a study of shared clonotypes between healthy human individuals. The data were produced by immunoSEQ multiplex PCR, yet TCRdb's version contains in-frame clones alone and is incomplete. The repertoire holds fewer than 1.8 million clones, with 98% as singletons. The sequenced sample was naive CD4+ T cells sorted from blood. The subset is: CD45RA+ positively selected. These receptor sequences come from a man aged 25 to 45 in good health.

The rearrangement uses TRBV9 and TRBJ2-7; 9 positions match TRBD1. The germline CDR1 and CDR2 sequences are SGDLS and YYNGEE. The CDR3 is made up of 18 amino acids. V dropped 0 bases and J dropped 4; count of bases not matched to a gene: 14. The CDR3 coding sequence is TGTGCCAGCAGCGTAGTCCCCGCACCGGACAGGGGAACGTACGAGCAGTACTTC. Translating it yields CASSVVPAPDRGTYEQYF.

On this clone itself: Other DNA sequences from this sample encode an identical CDR3 as well. The rearrangement links TRBV27 to TRBJ1-3, with a possible D match to TRBD1 (5 bases). The CDR3 is 13 residues long. Germline-derived CDR1 and CDR2 are MNHEY and SMNVEV (reference sequence). Trimming stripped 3 bases from V and 3 bases from J, with 6 bases between. In nucleotides, the CDR3 is TGTGCCAGCAGTTTGCAGGGTGGAAACACCATATATTTT. The encoded protein is CASSLQGGNTIYF.

The genes are TRBV25-1 and TRBJ2-3, with D tentatively TRBD1 (6 bases). Germline CDR1 and CDR2: MGHDK and SYGVNS. The CDR3 has 16 residues. The V end lost 3 bases, the J end lost 1 base, and 14 bases lay between the germline ends. The chain's CDR3 is CASSDVGTWGTDTQYF. In nucleotides, the CDR3 is TGTGCCAGCAGTGATGTAGGGACATGGGGCACAGATACGCAGTATTTT. Using reference TRBV25-1 and TRBJ2-3 for the parts outside the CDR3, the full variable domain is EADIYQTPRYLVIGTGKKITLECSQTMGHDKMYWYQQDPGMELHLIHYSYGVNSTEKGDLSSESTVSRIRTEHFPLTLESARPSHTSQYLCASSDVGTWGTDTQYFGPGTRLTVL.

The V gene is TRBV30, the J gene TRBJ1-4; D may be TRBD1 (5 bases). The CDR3 is 14 amino acids. The V and J ends lost 3 bases and 5 bases respectively, with 13 bases between them. CDR1 GTSNPN and CDR2 SVGIG come from the germline V gene (reference sequence). The CDR3 protein is CAWSRRTLNEKLFF. The CDR3 DNA reads TGTGCCTGGAGCAGGAGGACACTGAATGAAAAACTGTTTTTT.

This clone was seen only once. V usage is TRBV10-2 and J usage is TRBJ2-2; 11 bases fit TRBD1. V shed 7 bases, J shed 4 bases, and the junction held 11 bases outside the gene matches. The germline gives CDR1 WSHSY, CDR2 SAAADI. The CDR3 extends over 17 amino acids. The CDR3 reads CASTQDRGPPGTGELFF. CDR3 coding DNA: TGCGCCAGCACCCAGGACAGGGGGCCGCCTGGCACCGGGGAGCTGTTTTTT.

The chain joins TRBV28 to TRBJ1-2; D is uncertain. The germline V and J ends were trimmed by 4 bases and 5 bases, with 5 bases remaining between them. From germline, CDR1 is MDHEN and CDR2 SYDVKM. The CDR3 covers 11 residues. CDR3 coding DNA: TGTGCCAGCAGTTGGGGTTATGGCTACACCTTC. Translation gives CASSWGYGYTF.

The CDR3 reads CASSPNLAGVLNEQFF. The CDR3 DNA reads as TGTGCCAGTAGTCCCAATTTGGCGGGAGTTCTCAATGAGCAGTTCTTC. The chain combines TRBV19 with TRBJ2-1; TRBD2 matches at 7 bases. The V gene's germline CDR1 is LNHDA and CDR2 SQIVND (reference sequence). Trimming removed 5 bases from V and 6 bases from J; junction bases left unmatched: 13. This CDR3 is built from 16 residues.

J is TRBJ2-5 and V is TRBV28; 7 positions agree with TRBD2. From germline, CDR1 is MDHEN and CDR2 SYDVKM. V was pared by 5 bases and J by 7 bases, with 7 bases of the junction left unmatched. The CDR3 has 13 residues. The CDR3 sequence: CASSQTSLGTQYF. The DNA for the CDR3 is TGTGCCAGCAGTCAGACTAGCTTGGGGACCCAGTACTTC. Full variable domain (remainder filled in from reference TRBV28 and TRBJ2-5): DVKVTQSSRYLVKRTGEKVFLECVQDMDHENMFWYRQDPGLGLRLIYFSYDVKMKEKGDIPEGYSVSREKKERFSLILESASTNQTSMYLCASSQTSLGTQYFGPGTRLLVL.

This chain connects TRBV6-5 to TRBJ2-7; 8 nucleotides agree with TRBD1. V shed 8 bases and J 2 bases; nucleotides not matched to a gene: 11. The germline CDR1 and CDR2 sequences are MNHEY and SVGAGI. The CDR3 totals 15 residues. The CDR3 DNA is TGTGCCAGCCATCATCCGGGGACAGGTGCCTACGAGCAGTACTTC. It yields the protein CASHHPGTGAYEQYF.

This chain connects TRBV6-1 to TRBJ1-2; D unclear. Deletions cut 1 base from V and 7 bases from J, with 10 bases between. Germline V gene data show CDR1 as MNHNS and CDR2 as SASEGT. The CDR3 covers 13 residues. CDR3 residues: CASSEGSVAGYTF. CDR3 in DNA: TGTGCCAGCAGTGAAGGGAGCGTAGCTGGCTACACCTTC.

The J gene is TRBJ2-7, the V gene TRBV5-6, with TRBD1 matching over 9 bases. The CDR3 runs to 15 residues. The V segment lost 0 bases and the J segment 3 bases; nucleotides outside the gene matches: 4. Per the germline V gene, CDR1 is SGHDT and CDR2 is YYEEEE. The CDR3 protein is CASSLVGTGLYEQYF. CDR3 DNA: TGTGCCAGCAGCTTGGTTGGGACAGGGCTCTACGAGCAGTACTTC.

The CDR3 is CSAGQGSEQFF. The CDR3 DNA sequence: TGCAGCGCCGGACAGGGGTCTGAGCAGTTCTTC. The genes are TRBV29-1 and TRBJ2-1; TRBD1 aligns across 9 bases. The CDR3 loop spans 11 amino acids. CDR1 and CDR2 (germline): SQVTM, ANQGSEA. V lost 7 bases to trimming and J lost 9 bases; unmatched junction nucleotides: 4.

The rearrangement joins TRBV5-1 to TRBJ2-1; 8 positions agree with TRBD2. The germline CDR1 and CDR2 sequences are SGHRS and YFSETQ. V gave up 5 bases and J gave up 7 bases; unmatched junction bases: 14. The CDR3 spans 16 residues. The DNA for the CDR3 is TGCGCCAGCAGTTTTCGTGGAGCGGGAGTGGGGAATGAGCAGTTCTTC. This codes for CASSFRGAGVGNEQFF.

V and J are TRBV7-9 and TRBJ1-4; 9 nucleotides align to TRBD1. The CDR3 has 17 residues. Trimming at V came to 5 bases and at J to 7 bases, leaving 14 bases not matched to a gene. Germline CDR1 is SEHNR and CDR2 is FQNEAQ (reference sequence). In DNA form, the CDR3 reads TGTGCCAGCAGCCTAGAAGGCCGACAGGGGGTGGTTGAAAAACTGTTTTTT. It specifies CASSLEGRQGVVEKLFF.

J is TRBJ2-1 and V is TRBV29-1; TRBD2 is a possible D gene (5 bases). Between the trimmed V and J ends, which lost 2 bases and 12 bases, there was a span of 14 bases. This CDR3 is 12 amino acids long. CDR1 and CDR2 (germline): SQVTM, ANQGSEA. CDR3 DNA: TGCAGCGTTGAAAAAGGTGGGAGCTCGCAGTTCTTC. Its translation: CSVEKGGSSQFF.

The chain carries TRBV5-1 and TRBJ2-1, with 12 bases aligning to TRBD2. CDR1 and CDR2 (germline): SGHRS, YFSETQ. V shed 4 bases, J shed 2 bases, and the junction held 1 base outside the gene matches. The CDR3 sequence is 15 residues long. CDR3 residues: CASSRTSGTYNEQFF. The DNA of the CDR3 is TGCGCCAGCAGCCGGACTAGCGGGACCTACAATGAGCAGTTCTTC. Using reference TRBV5-1 and TRBJ2-1 for the parts outside the CDR3, the full variable domain is KAGVTQTPRYLIKTRGQQVTLSCSPISGHRSVSWYQQTPGQGLQFLFEYFSETQRNKGNFPGRFSGRQFSNSRSEMNVSTLELGDSALYLCASSRTSGTYNEQFFGPGTRLTVL.

This chain connects TRBV28 to TRBJ1-5, with 9 bases fitting TRBD1. Germline lookup yields CDR1 MDHEN and CDR2 SYDVKM. Trimming cost V 3 bases and J 4 bases; bases outside gene matches: 10. This CDR3 contains 17 residues. The chain's CDR3 is CASSFNRGRGDNQPQHF. In DNA, the CDR3 is TGTGCCAGCAGTTTCAACAGGGGGCGCGGTGATAATCAGCCCCAGCATTTT.

The chain combines TRBV25-1 with TRBJ2-7, with TRBD1 matching 10 bases. V gave up 7 bases and J gave up 3 bases; unmatched junction bases: 15. The CDR3 spans 17 residues. Per germline, CDR1 MGHDK and CDR2 SYGVNS. DNA of the CDR3: TGTGCCAGCACCGGGACAGGGGCCGCGCGGATGGACTACGAGCAGTACTTC. Residues: CASTGTGAARMDYEQYF.

A single count supports this clone. The CDR3 sequence is CATGVGQGFYGYTF. The CDR3 region has the DNA TGCGCCACCGGAGTGGGACAGGGGTTCTATGGCTACACCTTC. The genes are TRBV5-1 and TRBJ1-2, with 10 bases fitting TRBD1. There are 14 residues in the CDR3. Germline V gene lookup returns CDR1 SGHRS and CDR2 YFSETQ. V gave up 9 bases and J gave up 4 bases; unmatched junction bases: 9.

The chain has TRBV7-9 and TRBJ2-5, with 9 bases aligning to TRBD1. This CDR3 spans 13 amino acids. Germline V gives CDR1 SEHNR, CDR2 FQNEAQ (reference sequence). V lost 9 bases and J lost 6; bases outside the gene matches: 8. CDR3 nucleotides: TGTGCCAGTACTCCGGGACAGGGACAGACCCAGTACTTC. As protein: CASTPGQGQTQYF.

Of note for this clone: Other DNA sequences in the sample encode the same CDR3. The J gene is TRBJ2-7, the V gene TRBV6-5, with 7 nucleotides matching TRBD1. Per the germline V gene, CDR1 is MNHEY and CDR2 is SVGAGI. The CDR3 extends over 15 amino acids. With V trimmed by 0 bases and J by 1 base, 3 bases remained unmatched. CDR3: CASSYSTGLSYEQYF. CDR3 bases: TGTGCCAGCAGTTACTCGACAGGGTTGTCCTACGAGCAGTACTTC.

The chain is built from TRBV9 and TRBJ2-1; D is unresolved. CDR3 length equals 14 residues. The germline V gene encodes CDR1 SGDLS and CDR2 YYNGEE. The V end lost 3 bases, the J end lost 2 bases, and 9 bases lay between the germline ends. The CDR3 bases are TGTGCCAGCAGCGCTGCCCTCACCTACAATGAGCAGTTCTTC. The encoded protein is CASSAALTYNEQFF.

The chain combines TRBV5-1 with TRBJ2-6, with D possibly being TRBD1 (6 bases). Germline assignment: CDR1 SGHRS and CDR2 YFSETQ. V dropped 0 bases and J dropped 3 bases, with 7 bases sitting between them. This CDR3 comprises 15 residues. This CDR3 is CASSLGRGGANVLTF. As DNA, the CDR3 is TGCGCCAGCAGCTTGGGCAGGGGTGGGGCCAACGTCCTGACTTTC.